This T cell receptor (beta chain) was identified during a study of blood T cell repertoires in COVID-19. CDR3 length: 16 amino acids. Germline lookup yields CDR1 KGHSH and CDR2 LQKENI. V was clipped by 0 bases and J by 3 bases; unmatched bases: 4. Profiled with immunoSEQ multiplex PCR; TCRdb holds only in-frame clones, not every one. The repertoire consists of approximately 300,000 clones, with 90% occurring once and the leading ten covering 6.5% to 8%. Sample: peripheral blood. The sequence came from a woman in her 30s with COVID-19, enrolled during active disease. The chain has TRBV18 and TRBJ1-3; 8 nucleotides align to TRBD1. The CDR3 here is CASSPPDRVYGNTIYF. CDR3 DNA sequence: TGTGCCAGCTCACCACCGGACAGGGTCTATGGAAACACCATATATTTT.